This T cell receptor beta chain was recovered during a study of T-cell reconstitution after alpha-beta-depleted transplantation in children. The germline gives CDR1 MDHEN, CDR2 SYDVKM. V was clipped by 3 bases and J by 5 bases, with 12 bases between them. The CDR3 runs to 14 residues. There are many counts of this clonotype. The library targeted TCRbeta and was prepared with unique molecular identifiers. TCRdb re-called the PCR reads through MiXCR, storing one row per CDR3 protein. The sample shows about 280,000 distinct CDR3 sequences, about 9.9% of them seen only once. V is TRBV28 and J is TRBJ2-3; D is unresolved. This material consisted of peripheral blood, taken 180 days after TCRalphabeta/CD19-depleted stem cell transplant. The sequence was obtained from a male patient between 2 and 9 years old who had a stem cell transplant for chronic granulomatous disease, so the T cells may come from the graft donor. CDR3 in DNA: TGTGCCAGCAGTTTGTCGGCCTGGCAAGATACGCAGTATTTT. Protein: CASSLSAWQDTQYF. Full variable domain (rest looked up from reference TRBV28 and TRBJ2-3): DVKVTQSSRYLVKRTGEKVFLECVQDMDHENMFWYRQDPGLGLRLIYFSYDVKMKEKGDIPEGYSVSREKKERFSLILESASTNQTSMYLCASSLSAWQDTQYFGPGTRLTVL.